Included here is one T cell receptor (beta chain) sequence, with context. Which antigen it targets is not known. There are no base qualities to consult, and no much larger clone falls within one base. This sample is drawn from a study of blood T cell repertoires in COVID-19 (dated by TCRdb to the early 2020s). Turning to the overall study: Samples covering the acute and convalescent phases of COVID-19 were provided by collaborators in the United States, Italy and Spain. The material from the prospective study consisted of cDNA or gDNA derived from T cells, B-cell-depleted T cells, or PBMCs. Deeply sampled blood TCRbeta repertoires from subjects exposed to, actively infected with, or recovered from COVID-19 were included in the dataset. The repertoires were made available in a free public database intended to serve as a resource for research on the immune response to SARS-CoV-2. Samples were obtained from the ongoing ImmuneRACE study (first 160 participants) and from 1,000 to 1,500 subjects provided by 6 global collaborators. A de-identified subject ID, COVID-19 status, age in years and sex were almost always included in the sample metadata. Where HLA class I and class II types were available, the types were taken from metadata supplied by the sample provider, not from assay-based typing.

The immunoSEQ Assay, a bias-controlled multiplex PCR, was used to amplify TCRbeta CDR3 regions from genomic DNA. The study's own analysis went as follows. The number of nucleated cells in each sample was estimated from the amplification of reference gene primers within the assay. To quantify the absolute abundance of each unique TCRbeta CDR3 rearrangement, sequence reads were collapsed and filtered. Productive Simpson clonality was computed per sample as the square root of Simpson's diversity index over productive rearrangements. Entries here come from immuneACCESS through TCRdb and include only in-frame sequences with V and J called. Some clones fail to appear in such tables; in the studies checked, an unresolved V gene covers under half of the shortfall, and the cause of the remainder is unknown. V and J calls plus clone size are reproduced from that table; the DNA served to infer D and trimming. The sample table shows 150,000 or so clones, and 75% to 95% are seen once. Of the sample, around 0.55% falls within the top ten clones.

Study-wide findings and limitations: The quantity of clinical and demographic metadata differed by source and by participant and was supplied without curation.

From a lookup of the germline V gene, CDR1 and CDR2 are SGHAT and FQNNGV. Taken from cysteine to phenylalanine, the CDR3 has 15 residues. The sequence is cut down to CDR3 DNA, 45 bases in frame from base 1. At the junction V is shortened by 4 bases and J by 0 bases, with 10 bases in between. Collaborating institutions collected whole blood in K2EDTA tubes following their own protocols. For TCRbeta analysis, collaborators shipped samples as frozen whole blood, isolated PBMCs, or DNA extracted from either of those sample types. The sequence is built from TRBV11-2 and TRBJ1-5; possibly the D gene is TRBD1, per 5 matching bases. The source of this sequence is a middle-aged man with acute or convalescent COVID-19. The sequenced material came from peripheral blood. The CDR3: CASSWGGDSNQPQHF. The DNA sequence is TGTGCCAGCAGCTGGGGCGGGGATAGCAATCAGCCCCAGCATTTT.